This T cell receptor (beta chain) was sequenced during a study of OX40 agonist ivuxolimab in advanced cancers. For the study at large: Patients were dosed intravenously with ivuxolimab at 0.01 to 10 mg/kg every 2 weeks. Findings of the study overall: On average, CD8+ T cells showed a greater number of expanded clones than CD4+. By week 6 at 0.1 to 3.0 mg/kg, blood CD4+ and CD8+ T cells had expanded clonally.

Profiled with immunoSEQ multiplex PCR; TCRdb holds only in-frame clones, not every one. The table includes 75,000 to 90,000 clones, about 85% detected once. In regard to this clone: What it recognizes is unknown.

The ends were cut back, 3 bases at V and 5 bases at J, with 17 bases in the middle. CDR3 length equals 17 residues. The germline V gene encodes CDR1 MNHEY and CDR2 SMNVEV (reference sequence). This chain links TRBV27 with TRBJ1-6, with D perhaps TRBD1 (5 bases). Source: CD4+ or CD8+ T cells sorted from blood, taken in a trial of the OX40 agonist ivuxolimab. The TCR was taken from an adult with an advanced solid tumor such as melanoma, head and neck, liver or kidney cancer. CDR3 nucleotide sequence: TGTGCCAGCAGTTTTCGTAGGGGCGCAGCAAATAATTCACCCCTCCACTTT. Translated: CASSFRRGAANNSPLHF.